The clone carrying this TCR beta chain was recorded a few times. These data come from a study of Graves' ophthalmopathy and Graves' hyperthyroidism. The length of the CDR3 is 15 residues. The V end was cut by 3 bases, the J end by 2 bases, with 13 bases between. Germline CDR1 reads MDHEN; CDR2 reads SYDVKM. Investigators amplified TCR beta CDR3 regions from RNA transcripts. A first-round RT-PCR used HTBI primers, followed by a second-round multiplex PCR. TCRdb called the multiplex PCR reads again in MiXCR, with one record for every CDR3 protein. This table holds over 450,000 distinct CDR3 sequences, approximately 15% found once.

This rearrangement joins TRBV28 to TRBJ2-5, with D hard to call. Sequencing was carried out using blood. The receptor's source is a woman aged 25 to 45 with Graves' ophthalmopathy. The CDR3 loop reads CASSLQGPLQETQYF. CDR3 bases: TGTGCCAGCAGTTTGCAAGGGCCTTTGCAAGAGACCCAGTACTTC.